The 10 T cell receptor beta chains listed next were all sequenced from one sample in a study of a mutant IDH1 vaccine in newly diagnosed glioma. Time point denoted: week 5, during vaccination. Vaccine doses each comprised 300 ug of mutant IDH1 20-mer peptide, with topical imiquimod. Clones were sequenced by immunoSEQ multiplex PCR, and TCRdb holds only the in-frame ones, with some missing. Here the sample spans fewer than 70,000 clones, 85% to 90% being singletons. No antigens are known for them. Sequences were derived from PBMCs, sampled from a glioma patient whose treatment included an IDH1 peptide vaccine. The receptors shown here come from a woman aged 40 to 55 with glioma.

This clone was found once. This sequence joins TRBV6-1 and TRBJ2-2; maybe TRBD2 (5 bases). The V gene's germline CDR1 is MNHNS and CDR2 SASEGT. The V and J ends lost 8 bases and 2 bases respectively, with 9 bases between them. The CDR3 is 13 amino acids. The CDR3 region is CASRTVNTGELFF. In DNA, the CDR3 is TGTGCCAGCCGGACTGTCAACACCGGGGAGCTGTTTTTT.

This chain uses TRBV30 with TRBJ1-1; D call uncertain. V was trimmed by 1 base and J by 7 bases, leaving 7 bases between them. Germline lookup yields CDR1 GTSNPN and CDR2 SVGIG (reference sequence). The CDR3 runs 11 residues. The CDR3 reads CAWSAGFEAFF. Written as DNA, the CDR3 is TGTGCCTGGAGTGCGGGTTTTGAAGCTTTCTTT.

The chain uses TRBV2 and TRBJ2-2; possibly TRBD2 for D (6 bases). V dropped 8 bases and J dropped 4 bases, with 11 bases sitting between them. CDR3 size: 13 residues. CDR1 is SNHLY, CDR2 FYNNEI, per germline. The CDR3 DNA is TGTGCCAGCCAGCGGGTGCTCACCGGGGAGCTGTTTTTT. The encoded protein is CASQRVLTGELFF.

The gene calls are TRBV7-9 and TRBJ1-3; D call uncertain. Trimming took 5 bases from V and 4 from J, leaving 18 bases between them. The CDR3 is 16 amino acids. Germline V gene lookup returns CDR1 SEHNR and CDR2 FQNEAQ (reference sequence). The CDR3 loop is CASSATQDYEGNTIYF. The CDR3 region has the DNA TGTGCCAGCAGCGCTACCCAGGACTACGAAGGAAACACCATATATTTT.

This clone was seen a handful of times. This chain joins TRBV4-2 and TRBJ2-5, with 10 nucleotides matching TRBD2. With 0 bases clipped from V and 13 bases from J, the junction kept 14 bases outside the gene matches. From germline, CDR1 is LGHNA and CDR2 YNFKEQ. The CDR3 loop spans 16 amino acids. CDR3 DNA: TGTGCCAGCAGCCAAGATCAGGCTAGCGGGGGCCGCCGCCCGTACTTC. As protein: CASSQDQASGGRRPYF.

The chain's CDR3 is CSVAEYEQFF. The CDR3 bases are TGCAGCGTTGCTGAGTATGAGCAGTTCTTC. The chain combines TRBV29-1 with TRBJ2-1; D unclear. Germline CDR1 SQVTM, CDR2 ANQGSEA. The V end was cut by 4 bases, the J end by 8 bases, with 6 bases between. The CDR3 runs to 10 residues.

This chain joins TRBV2 and TRBJ1-1, with D tentatively TRBD1 (5 bases). Germline CDR1 is SNHLY and CDR2 is FYNNEI. The CDR3 is 12 residues long. V lost 6 bases to trimming and J lost 6 bases, with 11 bases between them. The CDR3 coding sequence is TGTGCCAGCAGCGGGGGGGTGGCTGAAGCTTTCTTT. Its translation: CASSGGVAEAFF.

The chain carries TRBV25-1 and TRBJ1-2; TRBD1 might be the D (6 bases). Germline CDR1 MGHDK, CDR2 SYGVNS. The V end lost 3 bases, the J end lost 4 bases, and 9 bases lay between the germline ends. The CDR3 sequence is 13 residues long. CDR3 nucleotide sequence: TGTGCCAGCAGTGAGGGGGCTCGCTATGGCTACACCTTC. This encodes CASSEGARYGYTF.

The chain carries TRBV7-2 and TRBJ1-3, with 7 bases fitting TRBD1. This CDR3 is built from 15 residues. Germline lookup yields CDR1 SGHTA and CDR2 FQGNSA. Trimming removed 2 bases from V and 0 bases from J; junction bases left unmatched: 1. This chain's CDR3 is CASSLRQGSGNTIYF. CDR3 coding DNA: TGTGCCAGCAGCTTACGACAGGGCTCTGGAAACACCATATATTTT. Supplemented by reference TRBV7-2 and TRBJ1-3, the full variable domain reads GAGVSQSPSNKVTEKGKDVELRCDPISGHTALYWYRQSLGQGLEFLIYFQGNSAPDKSGLPSDRFSAERTGGSVSTLTIQRTQQEDSAVYLCASSLRQGSGNTIYFGEGSWLTVV.

The chain is built from TRBV25-1 and TRBJ1-4; perhaps TRBD1 as D (5 bases). The CDR3 loop spans 14 amino acids. Germline-derived CDR1 and CDR2 are MGHDK and SYGVNS. V lost 7 bases and J lost 5, with 14 bases in between. The CDR3 nucleotides are TGTGCCAGCACGGGCGGGGCTTCGAATGAAAAACTGTTTTTT. Amino acids: CASTGGASNEKLFF. Variable domain in full (rest from reference TRBV25-1 and TRBJ1-4): EADIYQTPRYLVIGTGKKITLECSQTMGHDKMYWYQQDPGMELHLIHYSYGVNSTEKGDLSSESTVSRIRTEHFPLTLESARPSHTSQYLCASTGGASNEKLFFGSGTQLSVL.